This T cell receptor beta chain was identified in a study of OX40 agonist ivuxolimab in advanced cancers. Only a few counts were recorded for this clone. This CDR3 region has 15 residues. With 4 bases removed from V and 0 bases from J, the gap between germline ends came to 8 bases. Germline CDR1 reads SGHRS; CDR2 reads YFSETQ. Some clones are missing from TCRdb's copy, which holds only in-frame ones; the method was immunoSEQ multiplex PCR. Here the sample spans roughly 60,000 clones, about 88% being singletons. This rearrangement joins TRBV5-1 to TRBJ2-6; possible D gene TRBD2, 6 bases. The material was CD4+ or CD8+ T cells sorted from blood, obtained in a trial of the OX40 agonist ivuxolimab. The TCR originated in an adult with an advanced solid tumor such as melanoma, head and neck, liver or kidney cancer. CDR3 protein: CASSRDSSGANVLTF. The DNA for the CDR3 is TGCGCCAGCAGCAGGGACTCCTCTGGGGCCAACGTCCTGACTTTC.